A single sample is the source of the 9 T cell receptor beta chains below, sequenced in a study of cytomegalovirus exposure and HLA in healthy donors. Primers for the PCR totalled 60 Vbeta and 13 Jbeta. The method was immunoSEQ multiplex PCR; TCRdb's version includes in-frame clones alone and lacks a portion of them. The sample is made up of roughly 80,000 clones, and the top ten hold approximately 6% of it. Input material: PBMCs. These receptors were collected from a girl aged 5 to 17 in good health and CMV-seropositive.

This CDR3 reads CASSQGERTLSYEQYF. Written as DNA, the CDR3 is TGTGCCAGCAGCCAAGGTGAGAGAACCCTCTCCTACGAGCAGTACTTC. The chain recombines TRBV4-2 with TRBJ2-7; D is undetermined. The CDR3 loop spans 16 amino acids. The germline V gene has CDR1 LGHNA and CDR2 YNFKEQ. The ends were cut back, 1 base at V and 0 bases at J, with 13 bases in the middle.

CDR3 nucleotides: TGTGCCAGCAGCTATAGGGGGGGGCTGGAGACCCAGTACTTC. Protein: CASSYRGGLETQYF. The rearrangement links TRBV28 to TRBJ2-5; D is possibly TRBD2 (7 bases). The CDR3 consists of 14 residues. Germline lookup yields CDR1 MDHEN and CDR2 SYDVKM. V was clipped by 6 bases and J by 5 bases, with 16 bases between them. The variable domain in full, completed from reference TRBV28 and TRBJ2-5, reads DVKVTQSSRYLVKRTGEKVFLECVQDMDHENMFWYRQDPGLGLRLIYFSYDVKMKEKGDIPEGYSVSREKKERFSLILESASTNQTSMYLCASSYRGGLETQYFGPGTRLLVL.

The V gene is TRBV19, the J gene TRBJ1-2; 7 bases agree with TRBD1. CDR3 length equals 13 residues. Germline assignment: CDR1 LNHDA and CDR2 SQIVND (reference sequence). The ends lost 8 bases at V and 2 bases at J; junction bases unmatched: 5. CDR3 coding DNA: TGTGCCAGTCGGACAGGATTAAACTATGGCTACACCTTC. Translation: CASRTGLNYGYTF.

The chain links TRBV2 to TRBJ1-1; possibly TRBD1 for D (6 bases). The length of the CDR3 is 14 residues. The ends were cut back, 6 bases at V and 6 bases at J, with 17 bases in the middle. Germline V gene lookup returns CDR1 SNHLY and CDR2 FYNNEI. DNA for the CDR3: TGTGCCAGCAGAGAGCAAGCAGGGGATGCTGAAGCTTTCTTT. Translation gives CASREQAGDAEAFF.

CDR3 DNA sequence: TGTGCCAGCTCAACGGGACAGGCCCCAGAGACCCAGTACTTC. It encodes CASSTGQAPETQYF. The chain joins TRBV18 to TRBJ2-5; 8 bases fit TRBD1. The J segment lost 4 bases and the V segment lost 5 bases, leaving 6 bases of the junction unmatched. Germline lookup yields CDR1 KGHSH and CDR2 LQKENI. CDR3 size: 14 residues.

This chain joins TRBV4-1 and TRBJ2-5; a possible D gene is TRBD1 (5 bases). CDR3 size: 15 residues. Germline V gene sequence: CDR1 MGHRA, CDR2 YSYEKL. Trimming shortened V by 0 bases and J by 4 bases, and 12 bases separated the two germline ends. The CDR3 region has the DNA TGCGCCAGCAGCCAAGAGCCAGGGTCCCCAGAGACCCAGTACTTC. Protein product: CASSQEPGSPETQYF.

CDR3 in DNA: TGTGCCAGCTCACGGGGACTAGCGGCGAGGGAGCAGTACGTC. Amino acids: CASSRGLAAREQYV. This chain connects TRBV18 to TRBJ2-7; 11 nucleotides align to TRBD2. J gave up 7 bases and V 4 bases, and 6 bases lay outside the gene matches. The CDR3 sequence is 14 residues long. Germline lookup yields CDR1 KGHSH and CDR2 LQKENI.

The chain joins TRBV19 to TRBJ2-2, with 8 bases matching TRBD2. The germline gives CDR1 LNHDA, CDR2 SQIVND (reference sequence). Trimming took 3 bases from V and 6 from J; bases not matched to a gene: 9. This CDR3 is built from 16 residues. DNA for the CDR3: TGTGCCAGTAGTATCCCACCACTCGGGAGGGCCGGGGAGCTGTTTTTT. Protein: CASSIPPLGRAGELFF.

J is TRBJ2-1 and V is TRBV9; D is perhaps TRBD1 (6 bases). Germline values: CDR1 SGDLS, CDR2 YYNGEE. The CDR3 totals 14 residues. Trimming cost V 0 bases and J 8 bases, with 12 bases left between them. CDR3 sequence: CASSVVGGSDEQFF. DNA of the CDR3: TGTGCCAGCAGCGTAGTTGGGGGCAGCGATGAGCAGTTCTTC.